One sample yielded the 26 T cell receptor beta chains listed below, sequenced in a study of CD8 T cells in ankylosing spondylitis. Whole-study results and caveats: A motif of roughly eight highly homologous TCR beta variants was seen as apparently characteristic of ankylosing spondylitis blood.

TCRdb reprocessed the 5' RACE reads with MiXCR, giving one entry per CDR3 protein. This sample yields 400,000 or so distinct CDR3 sequences, of which roughly a quarter are seen a single time; 0.85% to 1% belongs to the top ten. Their target antigens are unknown. The sample comprised blood, either unsorted or a sorted T cell fraction (not recorded which). These receptors were collected from a male donor with ankylosing spondylitis.

The chain employs TRBV4-2 and TRBJ2-1; 7 positions agree with TRBD2. Germline V gene lookup returns CDR1 LGHNA and CDR2 YNFKEQ. The ends lost 1 base at V and 4 bases at J; junction bases unmatched: 10. The CDR3 is 17 residues long. As DNA, the CDR3 is TGTGCCAGCAGCCAAGGCCTTAGCGGGCGAGGATACAATGAGCAGTTCTTC. Translation gives CASSQGLSGRGYNEQFF.

This clonotype was recorded a few times. The chain recombines TRBV5-1 with TRBJ2-2; D is ambiguous. Trimming took off 4 bases at V and 10 bases at J, with 11 bases between the two ends. CDR3 length: 12 amino acids. In germline, CDR1 is SGHRS, CDR2 YFSETQ. CDR3 in DNA: TGCGCCAGCAGCCCCACTAATAAGGAGCTGTTTTTT. Translation gives CASSPTNKELFF.

The sample holds a few counts of this clonotype. The chain couples TRBV20-1 to TRBJ2-1, with 7 bases matching TRBD2. V gave up 0 bases and J gave up 0 bases; unmatched junction bases: 11. Per germline, CDR1 DFQATT and CDR2 SNEGSKA (reference sequence). The CDR3 length is 18 residues. The CDR3 region is CSARDRPSGLSSYNEQFF. The CDR3 DNA sequence: TGCAGTGCTAGAGATCGTCCTAGCGGCCTCAGCTCCTACAATGAGCAGTTCTTC.

V gene TRBV7-9 combines with J gene TRBJ2-7; TRBD2 agrees at 10 bases. Germline assignment: CDR1 SEHNR and CDR2 FQNEAQ (reference sequence). The CDR3 has 16 amino acids. J lost 5 bases, V lost 5 bases, and 12 bases had no gene match. CDR3 residues: CASSRARGTSVDEQYF. The CDR3 DNA reads TGTGCCAGCAGCCGTGCTAGGGGGACTAGCGTGGACGAGCAGTACTTC.

V is TRBV11-3 and J is TRBJ1-4; perhaps TRBD1 as D (6 bases). Germline CDR1 SGHNT, CDR2 YENEEA. This CDR3 contains 14 residues. The V end lost 5 bases, the J end lost 4 bases, and 11 bases lay between the germline ends. The CDR3 protein is CASSDRGFNEKLFF. The CDR3 region has the DNA TGTGCCAGCAGCGATAGGGGGTTTAATGAAAAACTGTTTTTT. Looking up the rest from reference TRBV11-3 and TRBJ1-4 gives the full variable domain: EAGVVQSPRYKIIEKKQPVAFWCNPISGHNTLYWYLQNLGQGPELLIRYENEEAVDDSQLPKDRFSAERLKGVDSTLKIQPAELGDSAVYLCASSDRGFNEKLFFGSGTQLSVL.

This chain links TRBV20-1 with TRBJ2-7; no definite D call. CDR1 and CDR2 (germline): DFQATT, SNEGSKA (reference sequence). The CDR3 is 12 residues long. V lost 5 bases to trimming and J lost 2 bases, with 10 bases between them. The CDR3 DNA reads TGCAGTGCTCGCGACCTTGCCTACGAGCAGTACGTC. Residues: CSARDLAYEQYV.

This clonotype was counted between two and nine times. V usage is TRBV3-1 and J usage is TRBJ2-4; possibly TRBD1 or TRBD2 for D (5 bases each). Germline-derived CDR1 and CDR2 are LGHDT and YNNKEL (reference sequence). This CDR3 region has 13 residues. The V end lost 0 bases, the J end lost 10 bases, and 10 bases lay between the germline ends. CDR3 coding DNA: TGTGCCAGCAGCCAAGATGGGGGATCAATTCAGTACTTC. Residues: CASSQDGGSIQYF. Together with reference TRBV3-1 and TRBJ2-4, the CDR3 gives the full variable domain: DTAVSQTPKYLVTQMGNDKSIKCEQNLGHDTMYWYKQDSKKFLKIMFSYNNKELIINETVPNRFSPKSPDKAHLNLHINSLELGDSAVYFCASSQDGGSIQYFGAGTRLSVL.

This clonotype occurred a few times. The J gene is TRBJ2-3, the V gene TRBV5-1; D is perhaps TRBD1 (6 bases). The CDR3 consists of 16 residues. Germline assignment: CDR1 SGHRS and CDR2 YFSETQ. V dropped 0 bases and J dropped 2 bases, with 13 bases sitting between them. As DNA, the CDR3 is TGCGCCAGCAGCTTGGCTGTTAACAGGGACACAGATACGCAGTATTTT. Translation gives CASSLAVNRDTDTQYF.

This clonotype was counted only a few times. The chain carries TRBV7-6 and TRBJ1-2; 8 nucleotides align to TRBD1. V shed 2 bases and J 6 bases; nucleotides not matched to a gene: 11. This CDR3 comprises 16 residues. Germline CDR1 reads SGHVS; CDR2 reads FNYEAQ. The CDR3 coding sequence is TGTGCCAGCAGCTTAAGGACAGGGAACCCCTTAGATGGCTACACCTTC. Translated, it gives CASSLRTGNPLDGYTF.

The chain uses TRBV29-1 and TRBJ2-1; 7 bases agree with TRBD2. After removal of 8 bases from V and 7 bases from J, the junction contained 11 bases not matched to a gene. The germline gives CDR1 SQVTM, CDR2 ANQGSEA. The CDR3 consists of 13 residues. The CDR3, as DNA: TGCAGCTACTCTAGCGGAGCGCATAATGAGCAGTTCTTC. Translated: CSYSSGAHNEQFF.

In its sample, this clonotype was seen a few times. The chain links TRBV20-1 to TRBJ2-2; 7 nucleotides align to TRBD2. From germline, CDR1 is DFQATT and CDR2 SNEGSKA (reference sequence). J gave up 6 bases and V 0 bases, and 4 bases lay outside the gene matches. The CDR3 is 14 residues long. The CDR3 DNA reads TGCAGTGCTAGAGATGGGGGGGGAGCCGGGGAGCTGTTTTTT. It yields the protein CSARDGGGAGELFF.

This clonotype was counted only a few times. This chain uses TRBV20-1 with TRBJ2-2, with D uncertain. V lost 3 bases and J 1 base, leaving 15 bases between the germline ends. Germline V CDR1 and CDR2: DFQATT, SNEGSKA (reference sequence). This CDR3 spans 16 amino acids. The CDR3 region is CSARLPGSRNTGELFF. The CDR3 DNA reads as TGCAGTGCTAGGTTACCCGGATCGAGGAACACCGGGGAGCTGTTTTTT.

The chain joins TRBV7-9 to TRBJ2-7, with a possible D match to TRBD2 (6 bases). The CDR3 consists of 16 residues. Per germline, CDR1 SEHNR and CDR2 FQNEAQ (reference sequence). Between the trimmed V and J ends, which lost 5 bases and 6 bases, there was a span of 23 bases. In DNA, the CDR3 is TGTGCCAGCAGCCCTCCTAGCGCCACGGAGATGGGCGAGCAGTACTTC. It is translated as CASSPPSATEMGEQYF.

This clonotype was observed a handful of times. The rearrangement uses TRBV4-2 and TRBJ2-7; D possibly corresponds to TRBD2 (6 bases). Trimming left V 1 base short and J 2 bases short, with 12 bases between. The CDR3 runs to 15 residues. Looked up from germline, CDR1 is LGHNA and CDR2 is YNFKEQ. The CDR3 sequence is CASSQGAGGTYEQYV. DNA of the CDR3: TGTGCCAGCAGCCAAGGAGCTGGGGGGACCTACGAGCAGTACGTC.

This clonotype was counted a few times. The chain links TRBV29-1 to TRBJ2-3; D gene ambiguous. V lost 5 bases to trimming and J lost 2 bases, with 11 bases between them. CDR1 is SQVTM, CDR2 ANQGSEA, per germline. CDR3 length: 13 residues. CDR3 DNA: TGCAGCGTTCGAGGCGTACACACAGATACGCAGTATTTT. This sequence encodes CSVRGVHTDTQYF.

In its sample, this clonotype was seen a few times. V usage is TRBV27 and J usage is TRBJ1-3; D is unclear. CDR3 length: 13 residues. Deletions cut 4 bases from V and 0 bases from J, with 4 bases between. Germline CDR1 and CDR2: MNHEY and SMNVEV (reference sequence). The CDR3 nucleotides are TGTGCCAGCAGTTCTCCCTCTGGAAACACCATATATTTT. The encoded protein is CASSSPSGNTIYF.

V and J are TRBV29-1 and TRBJ2-5; 9 bases are a match to TRBD1. The germline V gene encodes CDR1 SQVTM and CDR2 ANQGSEA. The CDR3 is made up of 13 amino acids. The trim removed 6 bases at V and 2 bases at J, leaving 4 bases unmatched. The CDR3 nucleotides read TGCAGCGTGAGAGGACAGGGGCAAGAGACCCAGTACTTC. Its translation: CSVRGQGQETQYF.

J is TRBJ2-5 and V is TRBV9, with D possibly being TRBD2 (8 bases). The CDR3 loop spans 16 amino acids. CDR1 is SGDLS and CDR2 is YYNGEE in the germline V gene. V was clipped by 0 bases and J by 4 bases, with 16 bases between them. CDR3 residues: CASSVGPGGGRETQYF. As DNA, the CDR3 is TGTGCCAGCAGCGTAGGCCCGGGAGGGGGCAGAGAGACCCAGTACTTC.

This clonotype was observed at least ten times. This chain links TRBV29-1 with TRBJ2-5, with a possible D match to TRBD2 (5 bases). Between the trimmed V and J ends, which lost 6 bases and 5 bases, there was a span of 19 bases. This CDR3 has 14 residues. Per germline, CDR1 SQVTM and CDR2 ANQGSEA. The CDR3 DNA follows: TGCAGCGTAGGCTGGACTGGGTTTGGGGAGACCCAGTACTTC. Translation: CSVGWTGFGETQYF. Filled out from reference TRBV29-1 and TRBJ2-5, the complete variable domain reads SAVISQKPSRDICQRGTSLTIQCQVDSQVTMMFWYRQQPGQSLTLIATANQGSEATYESGFVIDKFPISRPNLTFSTLTVSNMSPEDSSIYLCSVGWTGFGETQYFGPGTRLLVL.

The V and J genes are TRBV6-2 or TRBV6-3 and TRBJ2-7; weak D call: TRBD2 (6 bases). The CDR3 runs 14 residues. The ends were cut back, 5 bases at V and 1 base at J, with 12 bases in the middle. Germline CDR1 MNHEY, CDR2 SVGEGT. The CDR3 loop reads CASSPSGTSYEQYF. The CDR3, as DNA: TGTGCCAGCAGTCCCTCCGGGACTTCCTACGAGCAGTACTTC.

This clonotype was picked up a small number of times. This chain joins TRBV14 and TRBJ2-1; weak D call: TRBD2 (5 bases). V was shortened by 4 bases and J by 8 bases, with 12 bases between the two germline ends. CDR1 is SGHDN and CDR2 is FVKESK in the germline V gene. The CDR3 has 13 amino acids. CDR3 nucleotide sequence: TGTGCCAGCAGCCGGCTGGAGGTAGATGAGCAGTTCTTC. Translating it yields CASSRLEVDEQFF.

A single count supports this clonotype. The chain uses TRBV18 and TRBJ1-2; a possible D gene is TRBD1 (5 bases). The CDR3 has 15 residues. V lost 1 base and J lost 2, with 11 bases in between. CDR1 is KGHSH, CDR2 LQKENI, per germline. CDR3 nucleotides: TGTGCCAGCTCACCACGGGCAAGGGGCAACTATGGCTACACCTTC. Residues: CASSPRARGNYGYTF.

The CDR3 reads CASSWPGLGNEKLFF. As DNA, the CDR3 is TGTGCCAGCAGTTGGCCGGGGCTGGGTAATGAAAAACTGTTTTTT. V and J are TRBV6-5 and TRBJ1-4, with D possibly TRBD1 on 5 matching bases. V was trimmed by 4 bases and J by 4 bases, leaving 13 bases between them. The CDR3 has 15 amino acids. CDR1 and CDR2 (germline): MNHEY, SVGAGI.

The V and J genes are TRBV7-2 and TRBJ2-5, with 10 nucleotides matching TRBD2. V was pared by 1 base and J by 5 bases, with 10 bases of the junction left unmatched. The length of the CDR3 is 17 residues. Germline-derived CDR1 and CDR2 are SGHTA and FQGNSA. CDR3 in amino acids: CASSLGLSGRVEETQYF. CDR3 nucleotides: TGTGCCAGCAGCTTAGGCTTGAGCGGGAGGGTGGAGGAGACCCAGTACTTC.

The genes are TRBV3-1 and TRBJ1-1, with a weak D call TRBD1 (6 bases). CDR3 size: 16 residues. In germline, CDR1 is LGHDT, CDR2 YNNKEL (reference sequence). V was clipped by 3 bases and J by 1 base, with 15 bases between them. This chain's CDR3 is CASSQPTGGSNTEAFF. Written as DNA, the CDR3 is TGTGCCAGCAGCCAGCCGACAGGAGGGTCGAACACTGAAGCTTTCTTT.

This clonotype turned up a few times. The rearrangement joins TRBV12-3 or TRBV12-4 to TRBJ2-5; no clear D gene. The V gene lost 2 bases and the J gene lost 1 base, with 11 bases spanning the gap. The CDR3 totals 15 residues. CDR3 bases: TGTGCCAGCAGTTTATTTGCGGAGCCCCAAGAGACCCAGTACTTC. It is translated as CASSLFAEPQETQYF.